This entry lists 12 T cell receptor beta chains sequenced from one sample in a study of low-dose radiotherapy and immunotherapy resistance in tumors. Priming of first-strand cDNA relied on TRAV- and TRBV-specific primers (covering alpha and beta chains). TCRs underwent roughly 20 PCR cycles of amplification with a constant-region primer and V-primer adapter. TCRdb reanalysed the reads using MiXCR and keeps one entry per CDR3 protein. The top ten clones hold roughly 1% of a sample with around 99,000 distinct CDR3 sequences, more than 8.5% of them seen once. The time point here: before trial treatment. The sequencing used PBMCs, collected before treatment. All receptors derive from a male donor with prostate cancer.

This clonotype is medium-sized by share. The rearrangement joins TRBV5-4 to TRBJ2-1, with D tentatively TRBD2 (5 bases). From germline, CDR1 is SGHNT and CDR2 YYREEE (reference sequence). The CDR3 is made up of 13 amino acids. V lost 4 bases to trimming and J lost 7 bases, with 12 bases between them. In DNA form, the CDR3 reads TGTGCCAGCAGCATCGACACGGGGAATGAGCAGTTCTTC. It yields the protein CASSIDTGNEQFF. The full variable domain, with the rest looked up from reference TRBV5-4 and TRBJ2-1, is ETGVTQSPTHLIKTRGQQVTLRCSSQSGHNTVSWYQQALGQGPQFIFQYYREEENGRGNFPPRFSGLQFPNYSSELNVNALELDDSALYLCASSIDTGNEQFFGPGTRLTVL.

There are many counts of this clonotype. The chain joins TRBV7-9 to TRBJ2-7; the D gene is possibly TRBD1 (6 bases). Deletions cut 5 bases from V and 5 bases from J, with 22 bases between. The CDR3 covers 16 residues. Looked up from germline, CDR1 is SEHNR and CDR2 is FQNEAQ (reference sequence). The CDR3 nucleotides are TGTGCCAGCAGCACCATGGACAGTCCTGGGTTCAACGAGCAGTACTTC. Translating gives CASSTMDSPGFNEQYF.

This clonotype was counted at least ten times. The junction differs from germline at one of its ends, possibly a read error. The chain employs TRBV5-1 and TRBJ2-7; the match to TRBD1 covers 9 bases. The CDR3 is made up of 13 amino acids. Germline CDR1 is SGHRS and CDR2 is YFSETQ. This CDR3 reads CASSRDRAYEQYF. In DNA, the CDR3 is TGTGCCAGCAGCCGGGACAGGGCCTACGAGCAGTACTTC.

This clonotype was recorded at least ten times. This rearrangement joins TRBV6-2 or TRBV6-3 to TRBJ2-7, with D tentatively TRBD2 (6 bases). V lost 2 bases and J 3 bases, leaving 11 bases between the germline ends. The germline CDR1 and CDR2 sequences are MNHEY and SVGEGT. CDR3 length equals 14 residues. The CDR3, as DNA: TGTGCCAGCAGTTACCAGCGGGCGCGCTACGAGCAGTACTTC. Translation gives CASSYQRARYEQYF.

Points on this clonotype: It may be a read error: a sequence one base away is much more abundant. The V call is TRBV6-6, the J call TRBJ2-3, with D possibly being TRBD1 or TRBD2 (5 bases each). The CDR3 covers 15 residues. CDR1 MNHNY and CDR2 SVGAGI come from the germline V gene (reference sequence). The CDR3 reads CASSSVGGEEDTHYF. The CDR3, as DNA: TGTGCCAGCAGCTCCGTTGGGGGAGAGGAAGATACGCATTATTTT.

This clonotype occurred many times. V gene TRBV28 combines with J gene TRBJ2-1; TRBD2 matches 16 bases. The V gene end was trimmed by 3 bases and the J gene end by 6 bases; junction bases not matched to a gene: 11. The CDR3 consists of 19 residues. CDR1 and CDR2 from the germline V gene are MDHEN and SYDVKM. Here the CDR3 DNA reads TGTGCCAGCAGTTTGTATCCCACAGGGACTAGCGGGAGGGGCAATGAGCAGTTCTTC. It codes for CASSLYPTGTSGRGNEQFF.

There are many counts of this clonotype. CDR3 sequence: CSVAGLTDYEQYF. The CDR3, as DNA: TGCAGCGTTGCGGGACTCACAGACTACGAGCAGTACTTC. The V and J genes are TRBV29-1 and TRBJ2-7, with TRBD2 as a possible D gene (6 bases). CDR3 length: 13 amino acids. Trimming left V 4 bases short and J 3 bases short, with 13 bases between. Germline assignment: CDR1 SQVTM and CDR2 ANQGSEA.

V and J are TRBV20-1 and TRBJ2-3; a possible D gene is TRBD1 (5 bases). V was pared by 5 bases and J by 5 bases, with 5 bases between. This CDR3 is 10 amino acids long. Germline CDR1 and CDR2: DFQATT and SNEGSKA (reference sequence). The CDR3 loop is CSADRDTQYF. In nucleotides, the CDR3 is TGCAGTGCTGACAGAGATACGCAGTATTTT.

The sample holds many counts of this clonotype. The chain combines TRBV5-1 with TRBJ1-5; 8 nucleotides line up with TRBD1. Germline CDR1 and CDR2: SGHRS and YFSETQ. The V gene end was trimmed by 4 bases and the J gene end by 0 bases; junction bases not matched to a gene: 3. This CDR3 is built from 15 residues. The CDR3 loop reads CASSPQGGSNQPQHF. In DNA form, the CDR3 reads TGCGCCAGCAGCCCACAGGGGGGTAGCAATCAGCCCCAGCATTTT.

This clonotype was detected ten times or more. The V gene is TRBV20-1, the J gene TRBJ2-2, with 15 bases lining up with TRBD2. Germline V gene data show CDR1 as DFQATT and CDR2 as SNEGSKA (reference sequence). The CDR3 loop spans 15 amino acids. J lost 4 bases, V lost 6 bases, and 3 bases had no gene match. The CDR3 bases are TGCAGTGCCCGGACTAGCGGGAGGGCCACCGGGGAGCTGTTTTTT. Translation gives CSARTSGRATGELFF.

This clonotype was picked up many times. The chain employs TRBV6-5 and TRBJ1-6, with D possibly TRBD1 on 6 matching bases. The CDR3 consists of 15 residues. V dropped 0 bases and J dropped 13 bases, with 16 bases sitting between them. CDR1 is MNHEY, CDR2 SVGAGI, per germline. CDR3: CASSYSVQGYTPLHF. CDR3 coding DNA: TGTGCCAGCAGTTACTCGGTACAGGGATATACTCCCCTCCACTTT.

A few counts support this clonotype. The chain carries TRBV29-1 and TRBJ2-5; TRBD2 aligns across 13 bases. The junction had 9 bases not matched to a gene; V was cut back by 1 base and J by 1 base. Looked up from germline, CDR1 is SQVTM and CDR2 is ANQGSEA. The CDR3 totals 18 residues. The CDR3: CSVEVSGTSGDIQETQYF. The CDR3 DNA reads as TGCAGCGTTGAAGTGTCAGGGACTAGCGGGGACATCCAAGAGACCCAGTACTTC.